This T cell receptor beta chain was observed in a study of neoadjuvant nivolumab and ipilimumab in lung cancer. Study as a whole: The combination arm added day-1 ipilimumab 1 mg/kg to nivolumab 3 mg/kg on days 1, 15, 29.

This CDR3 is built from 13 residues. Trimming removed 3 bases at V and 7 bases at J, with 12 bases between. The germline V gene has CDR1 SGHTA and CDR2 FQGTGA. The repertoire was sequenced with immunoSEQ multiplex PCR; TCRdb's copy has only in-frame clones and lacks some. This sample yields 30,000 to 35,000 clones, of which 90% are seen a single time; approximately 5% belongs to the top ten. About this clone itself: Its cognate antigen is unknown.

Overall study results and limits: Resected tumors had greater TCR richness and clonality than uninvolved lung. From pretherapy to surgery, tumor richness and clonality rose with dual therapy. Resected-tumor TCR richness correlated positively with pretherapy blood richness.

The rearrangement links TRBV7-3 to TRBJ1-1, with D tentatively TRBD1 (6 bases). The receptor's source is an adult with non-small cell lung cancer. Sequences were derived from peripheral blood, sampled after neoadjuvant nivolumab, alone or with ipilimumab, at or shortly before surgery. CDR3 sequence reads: CASSFRGQGEAFF. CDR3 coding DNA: TGTGCCAGCAGCTTCCGGGGGCAGGGTGAAGCTTTCTTT.